Each of the 29 T cell receptor beta chains below was sequenced from the same sample in a study of blood T cell repertoires in COVID-19 (dated by TCRdb to between 2020 and 2021). Receptor amplification or capture employed the immunoSEQ multiplex PCR assay. In its TCRdb copy, this immuneACCESS table keeps in-frame sequences only and misses some clones. Where compared with another copy, unresolved V genes explain less than half of these, and the others have no known cause. The sample profile shows around 270,000 clones; around nine tenths of them were found once. The ten top clones hold almost 2% of the sample. The sequencing input was peripheral blood. These receptors were obtained from a man aged 30 to 45 with active or convalescent COVID-19.

The J gene is TRBJ2-3, the V gene TRBV14, with no clear D. V lost 4 bases, J lost 1 base, and 3 bases lay in between. Per germline, CDR1 SGHDN and CDR2 FVKESK. The CDR3 runs 12 residues. The CDR3 DNA is TGTGCCAGCAGCCCAGGCACAGATACGCAGTATTTT. Encoded protein: CASSPGTDTQYF.

V usage is TRBV7-9 and J usage is TRBJ2-3; 7 nucleotides align to TRBD2. There are 17 residues in the CDR3. J gave up 6 bases and V 5 bases, and 17 bases lay outside the gene matches. Germline assignment: CDR1 SEHNR and CDR2 FQNEAQ (reference sequence). This CDR3 is CASSPPRTSELSDTQYF. The CDR3 nucleotides read TGTGCCAGCAGCCCCCCGCGAACTAGCGAACTTAGTGATACGCAGTATTTT.

This rearrangement joins TRBV6-5 to TRBJ1-2; 8 nucleotides line up with TRBD1. Germline values: CDR1 MNHEY, CDR2 SVGAGI. The CDR3 has 11 amino acids. V was pared by 6 bases and J by 7 bases, with 1 base of the junction left unmatched. This CDR3 reads CASSTGGGYTF. In DNA form, the CDR3 reads TGTGCCAGCAGCACAGGGGGTGGCTACACCTTC.

The chain couples TRBV5-6 to TRBJ2-5; 9 nucleotides agree with TRBD1. Germline CDR1 reads SGHDT; CDR2 reads YYEEEE. The CDR3 totals 16 residues. Trimming at V came to 4 bases and at J to 5 bases, leaving 12 bases not matched to a gene. For the CDR3, the DNA is TGTGCCAGCAGCCGCCAGGGACAGGGAGGAGGTGAGACCCAGTACTTC. Translation: CASSRQGQGGGETQYF.

A few counts support this clone. V usage is TRBV6-1 and J usage is TRBJ1-2; D might be TRBD1 (5 bases). CDR1 is MNHNS and CDR2 is SASEGT in the germline V gene. This CDR3 has 14 amino acids. Trimming shortened V by 3 bases and J by 4 bases, and 12 bases separated the two germline ends. CDR3 bases: TGTGCCAGCAGTGAGGGGGGTTTCCGCTATGGCTACACCTTC. Residues: CASSEGGFRYGYTF.

V is TRBV5-4 and J is TRBJ2-5, with D possibly TRBD2 on 7 matching bases. The CDR3 is 13 residues long. Germline lookup yields CDR1 SGHNT and CDR2 YYREEE (reference sequence). Trimming left V 9 bases short and J 4 bases short, with 16 bases between. The CDR3 loop reads CAMTTGGRETQYF. The DNA for the CDR3 is TGTGCCATGACGACGGGGGGCAGAGAGACCCAGTACTTC.

The rearrangement uses TRBV9 and TRBJ1-3; unclear D gene. Trimming pared 0 bases from V and 2 bases from J, leaving 21 bases between. The CDR3 totals 19 residues. In germline, CDR1 is SGDLS, CDR2 YYNGEE. The CDR3 loop reads CASSVAGVGFEVPGNTIYF. In nucleotides, the CDR3 is TGTGCCAGCAGCGTAGCTGGAGTCGGGTTTGAGGTCCCTGGAAACACCATATATTTT.

V and J are TRBV7-9 and TRBJ2-3; D gene ambiguous. The CDR3 length is 13 residues. V lost 5 bases to trimming and J lost 6 bases, with 12 bases between them. Germline assignment: CDR1 SEHNR and CDR2 FQNEAQ (reference sequence). Written as DNA, the CDR3 is TGTGCCAGCAGCGCTAGTCCCGAGGATACGCAGTATTTT. Translated: CASSASPEDTQYF.

This clone was recorded only once. The V call is TRBV7-9, the J call TRBJ1-4; D may be TRBD1 (6 bases). V lost 3 bases and J 11 bases, leaving 13 bases between the germline ends. Germline V gene lookup returns CDR1 SEHNR and CDR2 FQNEAQ (reference sequence). This CDR3 has 13 residues. CDR3 residues: CASSFAGAEKLFF. The DNA of the CDR3 is TGTGCCAGCAGCTTCGCGGGGGCTGAGAAACTGTTTTTT.

The genes are TRBV6-1 and TRBJ1-4; possible D gene TRBD1, 5 bases. Trimming removed 7 bases at V and 8 bases at J, with 14 bases between. Germline CDR1 and CDR2: MNHNS and SASEGT. The CDR3 length is 13 residues. The CDR3 DNA sequence: TGTGCCAGCAATGTAGGGGCTGGGGAAAAACTGTTTTTT. It translates to CASNVGAGEKLFF.

CDR3 sequence: CASSLAVSGGANTGELFF. The CDR3 DNA is TGTGCCAGCAGCTTGGCGGTGAGCGGGGGGGCGAACACCGGGGAGCTGTTTTTT. The V and J genes are TRBV5-5 and TRBJ2-2; TRBD2 matches 10 bases. This CDR3 is built from 18 residues. Germline V gene sequence: CDR1 SGHKS, CDR2 YYEKEE (reference sequence). V dropped 0 bases and J dropped 0; count of bases not matched to a gene: 5.

This clone was seen once. The chain couples TRBV2 to TRBJ1-1; the match to TRBD1 covers 7 bases. Germline CDR1 and CDR2: SNHLY and FYNNEI. Unmatched junction bases numbered 12, after V lost 7 bases and J lost 7 bases. The CDR3 contains 14 residues. The CDR3 loop reads CASTMGGTAREAFF. For the CDR3, the DNA is TGTGCCAGCACCATGGGTGGGACAGCACGTGAAGCTTTCTTT.

This clone was counted only a few times. This sequence joins TRBV5-6 and TRBJ1-4; TRBD1 is a possible D gene (5 bases). Per the germline V gene, CDR1 is SGHDT and CDR2 is YYEEEE. CDR3 length equals 17 residues. V was pared by 1 base and J by 4 bases, with 17 bases between. The CDR3 loop is CASSLTRDWNYNEKLFF. Written as DNA, the CDR3 is TGTGCCAGCAGCTTGACCCGGGACTGGAACTATAATGAAAAACTGTTTTTT.

CDR3 DNA: TGTGCCAGCAGCCAACCTTTGACAGGTCATTCACCCCTCCACTTT. Translating it yields CASSQPLTGHSPLHF. The genes are TRBV3-1 (or the pseudogene TRBV3-2) and TRBJ1-6; possible D gene TRBD1, 6 bases. The germline V gene encodes CDR1 LGHDT and CDR2 YNNKEL (reference sequence). The CDR3 sequence is 15 residues long. V was trimmed by 2 bases and J by 8 bases, leaving 13 bases between them.

This rearrangement joins TRBV19 to TRBJ1-2; 8 bases are a match to TRBD1. Unmatched junction bases numbered 5, after V lost 8 bases and J lost 0 bases. Germline values: CDR1 LNHDA, CDR2 SQIVND (reference sequence). The CDR3 is 14 residues long. The CDR3 spells CASRQGTPNYGYTF. The CDR3 bases are TGTGCCAGTCGACAGGGGACACCTAACTATGGCTACACCTTC.

V and J are TRBV19 and TRBJ1-1, with 9 bases lining up with TRBD1. CDR3 length: 15 amino acids. With 6 bases clipped from V and 4 bases from J, the junction kept 9 bases outside the gene matches. Germline CDR1 and CDR2: LNHDA and SQIVND (reference sequence). The CDR3 reads CASRPGQGPSTEAFF. The CDR3 coding sequence is TGTGCCAGTAGGCCGGGACAGGGTCCCTCCACTGAAGCTTTCTTT.

V and J are TRBV3-1 (or the pseudogene TRBV3-2) and TRBJ2-3, with 8 bases that match TRBD2. CDR1 is LGHDT and CDR2 is YNNKEL in the germline V gene (reference sequence). J was trimmed by 4 bases and V by 8 bases; bases with no gene match: 5. The CDR3 runs 13 residues. This CDR3 reads CASGAGGADTQYF. CDR3 sequence (DNA): TGTGCCAGCGGGGCGGGGGGTGCAGATACGCAGTATTTT.

The CDR3, as DNA: TGTGCCAGCAGTCAAGGGACTACCTTCCGCACAGATACGCAGTATTTT. As protein: CASSQGTTFRTDTQYF. The rearrangement links TRBV27 to TRBJ2-3; 7 positions agree with TRBD2. There are 16 residues in the CDR3. From germline, CDR1 is MNHEY and CDR2 SMNVEV (reference sequence). V was pared by 5 bases and J by 1 base, with 9 bases of the junction left unmatched.

This chain connects TRBV30 to TRBJ2-1, with D possibly being TRBD1 (6 bases). Between the trimmed V and J ends, which lost 0 bases and 2 bases, there was a span of 20 bases. This CDR3 region has 18 residues. Germline loops: CDR1 GTSNPN, CDR2 SVGIG (reference sequence). The CDR3 sequence is CAWSVNFGGRTTYNEQFF. The CDR3 nucleotides are TGTGCCTGGAGTGTTAACTTTGGGGGCCGCACCACCTACAATGAGCAGTTCTTC.

The chain joins TRBV4-3 to TRBJ2-1, with 8 positions matching TRBD1. V lost 3 bases and J lost 2; bases outside the gene matches: 3. The CDR3 covers 15 residues. Germline-derived CDR1 and CDR2 are LGHNA and YSLEER. CDR3 in amino acids: CASSHKGQAYNEQFF. The CDR3 DNA reads as TGCGCCAGCAGCCATAAGGGACAGGCCTACAATGAGCAGTTCTTC.

The chain uses TRBV20-1 and TRBJ2-3, with D tentatively TRBD2 (5 bases). CDR1 and CDR2 from the germline V gene are DFQATT and SNEGSKA (reference sequence). CDR3 length: 13 residues. V was trimmed by 3 bases and J by 3 bases, leaving 10 bases between them. The CDR3 here is CSASESGTDTQYF. The CDR3 DNA follows: TGCAGTGCTAGTGAGTCGGGAACAGATACGCAGTATTTT.

The chain combines TRBV30 with TRBJ1-1; D is ambiguous. Germline loops: CDR1 GTSNPN, CDR2 SVGIG (reference sequence). The CDR3 covers 13 residues. V shed 4 bases and J shed 4 bases, with 13 bases lying between them. The CDR3: CAWTPFGSTEAFF. The CDR3 DNA follows: TGTGCCTGGACCCCCTTTGGGAGCACTGAAGCTTTCTTT.

The chain is built from TRBV11-3 and TRBJ2-6, with a weak D call TRBD2 (5 bases). Trimming stripped 5 bases from V and 0 bases from J, with 14 bases between. This CDR3 has 17 residues. Germline-derived CDR1 and CDR2 are SGHNT and YENEEA. The CDR3 protein is CASSAGRGTSGANVLTF. CDR3 DNA sequence: TGTGCCAGCAGCGCCGGACGGGGAACCTCTGGGGCCAACGTCCTGACTTTC.

This clone was observed a handful of times. The chain recombines TRBV7-9 with TRBJ2-2; maybe TRBD1 (5 bases). With 6 bases removed from V and 4 bases from J, the gap between germline ends came to 18 bases. Germline lookup yields CDR1 SEHNR and CDR2 FQNEAQ (reference sequence). The CDR3 length is 16 residues. The DNA for the CDR3 is TGTGCCAGCAGGATGGGGCCAGGGCGTAGCACCGGGGAGCTGTTTTTT. Protein product: CASRMGPGRSTGELFF.

The chain carries TRBV12-3 or TRBV12-4 and TRBJ1-2, with TRBD1 as a possible D gene (6 bases). V dropped 0 bases and J dropped 4 bases, with 6 bases sitting between them. The CDR3 totals 13 residues. CDR3: CASSLAGAYGYTF. The CDR3 bases are TGTGCCAGCAGTTTAGCGGGGGCCTATGGCTACACCTTC.

The rearrangement uses TRBV5-6 and TRBJ1-4; 7 nucleotides agree with TRBD1. The CDR3 is 16 residues long. Germline V gene data show CDR1 as SGHDT and CDR2 as YYEEEE. V lost 4 bases, J lost 4 bases, and 10 bases stayed unmatched. The CDR3 region is CASSLPGRDSNEKLFF. CDR3 coding DNA: TGTGCCAGCAGCCTACCCGGGCGGGACAGTAATGAAAAACTGTTTTTT.

This chain uses TRBV24-1 with TRBJ2-1; a possible D gene is TRBD1 (7 bases). The germline gives CDR1 KGHDR, CDR2 SFDVKD. The V end was cut by 0 bases, the J end by 3 bases, with 17 bases between. This CDR3 has 18 residues. The CDR3: CATSDLAGQRYFYNEQFF. CDR3 DNA: TGTGCCACCAGTGATTTGGCGGGACAGCGATACTTCTACAATGAGCAGTTCTTC.

The CDR3 loop is CASSYSGGARSSQYF. Here the CDR3 DNA reads TGTGCCAGCAGTTACTCAGGGGGCGCTCGGTCCTCGCAGTACTTC. This chain connects TRBV6-2 or TRBV6-3 to TRBJ2-7; 7 nucleotides agree with TRBD1. This CDR3 comprises 15 residues. V gave up 0 bases and J gave up 9 bases; unmatched junction bases: 11. In germline, CDR1 is MNHEY, CDR2 SVGEGT.

The chain employs TRBV4-1 and TRBJ1-1, with a tentative D call TRBD1 (6 bases). The germline CDR1 and CDR2 sequences are MGHRA and YSYEKL. The CDR3 covers 15 residues. Trimming took off 1 base at V and 1 base at J, with 10 bases between the two ends. The CDR3 region has the DNA TGCGCCAGCAGCCAAGTTGCAGGGGCGAACACTGAAGCTTTCTTT. Translated: CASSQVAGANTEAFF.